This is a list of T cell receptor beta chains from one sample in a study of cytomegalovirus exposure and HLA in healthy donors. Assay: immunoSEQ multiplex PCR; the TCRdb copy retains only in-frame clones and omits some. This table holds fewer than 250,000 clones, almost 80% found once. Sequencing was performed on PBMCs. The receptors here all came from a male donor in good health and CMV-seronegative. CDR3s include the opening cysteine and the closing phenylalanine or tryptophan. The D gene is left open where the match is weak. Only part of the rows carry a size: once, few, many, or a class if the clone is expanded.

>TRBJ2-2|.|TRBV19|.
CASSIPLAGELFF
TGTGCCAGTAGTATACCCCTCGCCGGGGAGCTGTTTTTT
>TRBJ1-2|TRBD1|TRBV18|few
CASSPTGYYGYTF
TGTGCCAGCTCACCGACAGGGTACTATGGCTACACCTTC
>TRBJ2-7|TRBD2|TRBV11-3|.
CASSFRGTGGDEQYF
TGTGCCAGCAGCTTTAGGGGAACGGGAGGGGACGAGCAGTACTTC
>TRBJ2-1|TRBD2|TRBV6-1|.
CASSLSLAGGNEQFF
TGTGCCAGCAGTCTCTCGCTAGCGGGAGGCAATGAGCAGTTCTTC
>TRBJ2-1|.|TRBV5-4|.
CASTRWSDSSEQFF
TGTGCCAGCACCCGGTGGTCGGACTCCAGTGAGCAGTTCTTC
>TRBJ2-7|TRBD2|TRBV27|.
CASSLAGESSYEQYF
TGTGCCAGCAGTTTAGCGGGAGAAAGCTCCTACGAGCAGTACTTC
>TRBJ2-3|TRBD1|TRBV5-1|.
CASSLGTGVTDTQYF
TGCGCCAGCAGCTTGGGGACAGGGGTGACAGATACGCAGTATTTT
>TRBJ1-4|.|TRBV19|few
CASSIDDSTNEKLFF
TGTGCCAGTAGTATAGATGACAGTACGAATGAAAAACTGTTTTTT
>TRBJ2-1|TRBD2|TRBV5-1|.
CASRTSGPYNEQFF
TGCGCCAGCAGGACTAGCGGGCCCTACAATGAGCAGTTCTTC
>TRBJ2-1|.|TRBV9|.
CASSVAQNNEQFF
TGTGCCAGCAGCGTAGCCCAGAACAATGAGCAGTTCTTC
>TRBJ1-2|.|TRBV19|once
CASSTGTGGYTF
TGTGCCAGTAGTACAGGGACTGGTGGCTACACCTTC
>TRBJ2-7|.|TRBV11-2|.
CASTAGVHEQYF
TGTGCCAGCACTGCAGGCGTCCACGAGCAGTACTTC
>TRBJ2-5|TRBD2|TRBV5-1|.
CASSARLAVGPPKTQYF
TGCGCCAGCAGCGCGCGACTAGCGGTTGGGCCCCCCAAGACCCAGTACTTC
>TRBJ2-2|.|TRBV4-2|.
CASSQDLNTGELFF
TGTGCCAGCAGCCAAGATCTAAACACCGGGGAGCTGTTTTTT
>TRBJ2-7|TRBD2|TRBV9|few
CASSEAGEEDEQYF
TGTGCCAGCAGCGAGGCGGGGGAGGAGGACGAGCAGTACTTC
>TRBJ2-3|.|TRBV5-4|.
CASGPGADTQYF
TGTGCCAGCGGGCCTGGCGCAGATACGCAGTATTTT
>TRBJ2-3|TRBD2|TRBV10-3|.
CAIKPGREGQRDTQYF
TGTGCCATCAAACCAGGGCGGGAGGGCCAGAGAGATACGCAGTATTTT
>TRBJ2-1|.|TRBV20-1|.
CSARSYNEQFF
TGCAGTGCTAGGAGCTACAATGAGCAGTTCTTC
>TRBJ1-1|.|TRBV2|few
CASLNTEAFF
TGTGCCAGCCTAAACACTGAAGCTTTCTTT
>TRBJ1-4|TRBD1|TRBV27|.
CASRPGTATNEKLFF
TGTGCCAGCAGGCCGGGGACAGCAACTAATGAAAAACTGTTTTTT